This TCR beta chain was documented in a study of OX40 agonist ivuxolimab in advanced cancers. Study details: Patients assigned to dose escalation were diagnosed with hepatocellular carcinoma, melanoma, renal cell or head and neck cancer. Study-level results: Certain nonresponders likewise exhibited a low normalized T-cell clonal expansion. Expanded peripheral T cell antigen specificity was not determined.

As concerns this clone: Its specificity is unknown.

Prior autoimmune disease or systemic immunosuppression barred patients. Germline lookup yields CDR1 MNHEY and CDR2 SVGAGI. V shed 4 bases and J shed 1 base, with 10 bases lying between them. The CDR3 contains 14 residues. The method was immunoSEQ multiplex PCR; TCRdb's version includes in-frame clones alone and lacks a portion of them. This table holds about 77,000 clones, about 84% found once. The chain is built from TRBV6-5 and TRBJ1-1; D is unresolved. The TCR originated in an adult with an advanced solid tumor such as melanoma, head and neck, liver or kidney cancer. Source: CD4+ or CD8+ T cells sorted from blood, taken in a trial of the OX40 agonist ivuxolimab. CDR3 coding DNA: TGTGCCAGCAGTTCGCCCAGGAGGAACACTGAAGCTTTCTTT. Its protein product is CASSSPRRNTEAFF.